A selection of T cell receptor beta chains follows, all from one sample in a study of CD8 T cells in ankylosing spondylitis. TCRdb re-called the 5' RACE reads with MiXCR, one entry per CDR3 protein. The table lists some 290,000 distinct CDR3 sequences, roughly 20% of them singletons. Sequencing was done on a sample of blood, either unsorted or a sorted T cell fraction (not recorded which). These receptors originate from a male donor with ankylosing spondylitis or in good health (not recorded which). The CDR3 runs from the conserved cysteine through the conserved F or W. D genes are given only for firm matches. Clone size is not always given. Where it is, it says once, few, many or a class for expanded clones.

j_call,v_call,cdr3_length,d_call,clone_size,cdr3_nt,cdr3_aa
TRBJ2-1,TRBV12-3/TRBV12-4,13,TRBD1,-,TGTGCCAGCAGCCTAGGGGGACAGGTTGAGCAGTTCTTC,CASSLGGQVEQFF
TRBJ2-2,TRBV6-1,17,TRBD1,-,TGTGCCAGCACGGGACAGCTCCCTTACGGGAACACCGGGGAGCTGTTTTTT,CASTGQLPYGNTGELFF
TRBJ2-6,TRBV25-1,15,-,few,TGTGCCAGCAGTGTCGATCAGGCTGGGGCCAACGTCCTGACTTTC,CASSVDQAGANVLTF
TRBJ1-5,TRBV10-3,18,-,-,TGTGCCATCAGTGAGTCGGACGGGGTCAGTCATAGCAATCAGCCCCAGCATTTT,CAISESDGVSHSNQPQHF
TRBJ2-1,TRBV10-1,14,TRBD1,-,TGCGCCAGCAGGTCAGGGGGCGCTTACAATGAGCAGTTCTTC,CASRSGGAYNEQFF
TRBJ2-3,TRBV5-1,14,-,-,TGCGCCAGCAGCCCACAGGGCCCCGGCGATACGCAGTATTTT,CASSPQGPGDTQYF
TRBJ2-3,TRBV28,15,TRBD2,few,TGTGCCAGCCGTAAACCCGGGACTAGTTCAGATACGCAGTATTTT,CASRKPGTSSDTQYF
TRBJ2-1,TRBV28,16,-,-,TGTGCCAGCAGTCTCACGAACGGGGGACCTTGCAATGAGCAGTTCTTC,CASSLTNGGPCNEQFF
TRBJ1-2,TRBV7-9,16,-,few,TGTGCCAGCAGCTTACCTTTGACAGCGAGTAACTATGGCTACACCTTC,CASSLPLTASNYGYTF
TRBJ2-3,TRBV5-1,14,-,-,TGCGCCAGCAGCCGGACCGAAGTCACAGATACGCAGTATTTT,CASSRTEVTDTQYF
TRBJ2-5,TRBV9,13,-,-,TGTGCCAGCAGCGTAAACGTAGGGGAGACCCAGTACTTC,CASSVNVGETQYF
TRBJ2-1,TRBV6-5,12,-,-,TGTGCCAGCAGTCCCTTTGGCAATGAGCAGTTCTTC,CASSPFGNEQFF
TRBJ1-1,TRBV6-1,10,-,-,TGTGCCAGCAGTGACCCCACAGCTTTCTTT,CASSDPTAFF
TRBJ2-1,TRBV3-1,14,TRBD2,few,TGTGCCAGCAAGCCTAGCGGGTATGGCAATGAGCAGTTCTTC,CASKPSGYGNEQFF
TRBJ1-2,TRBV9,14,TRBD1,-,TGTGCCAGCAGCGTAGCACAGGGGGCAATAGGCTACACCTTC,CASSVAQGAIGYTF
TRBJ2-1,TRBV2,15,-,-,TGTGCCAGCAGTGAGTCGTGGAGCTCCTACAATGAGCAGTTCTTC,CASSESWSSYNEQFF
TRBJ2-3,TRBV29-1,15,TRBD2,-,TGCAGCGTTGGACCGACTAGCGGGGGGGCGAATACGCAGTATTTT,CSVGPTSGGANTQYF
TRBJ1-1,TRBV25-1,13,-,few,TGTGCCAGCAGGGCAGTGACGGGCACTGAAGCTTTCTTT,CASRAVTGTEAFF
TRBJ1-4,TRBV12-3/TRBV12-4,15,-,many,TGTGCCAGCAGTTTAGGGGCCAGTACTAATGAAAAACTGTTTTTT,CASSLGASTNEKLFF
TRBJ2-1,TRBV30,14,-,-,TGTGCCTGGAGTGTAGGCCTACCGAACAATGAGCAGTTCTTC,CAWSVGLPNNEQFF
TRBJ1-5,TRBV28,15,TRBD1,few,TGTGCCAGCGGCCCCGGTGGGACAGGTGCAAAACCCCAGCATTTT,CASGPGGTGAKPQHF
TRBJ1-5,TRBV15,15,-,-,TGTGCCACCAGCAGAGATGGGCAGAGCAATCAGCCCCAGCATTTT,CATSRDGQSNQPQHF